The clone carrying this T cell receptor beta chain was detected only a few times. Its specificity is unknown. With 4 bases clipped from V and 9 bases from J, the junction kept 14 bases outside the gene matches. Germline V lookup: CDR1 SGHTA, CDR2 FQGNSA. CDR3 size: 16 residues. Reverse transcription of all isolated RNA meant that expressed TCRB transcripts were sequenced. The method was immunoSEQ multiplex PCR; TCRdb's version includes in-frame clones alone and lacks a portion of them. The repertoire holds about 350,000 clones, with about 20% as singletons. The data derive from a study of beta chain features in type 1 diabetes. Study-wide findings and caveats: Within patients, naive, central memory and Treg TCRB repertoires seemed more similar than within healthy donors.

This sequence originates from a young woman in good health. The sample comprised naive CD4+ T cells from blood. The gene calls are TRBV7-2 and TRBJ2-1; 8 bases match TRBD2. DNA of the CDR3: TGTGCCAGCAGCTATACGGGGATAGCGGGAATTGGTGAGCAGTTCTTC. This gives the protein CASSYTGIAGIGEQFF.